This TCR beta chain was retrieved from a study of a mutant IDH1 vaccine in newly diagnosed glioma. Study details: Antecedent treatment encompassed radiotherapy, temozolomide, or their combination; the majority received both. Broader study findings: Whatever changes occurred in top peripheral T cell clonotypes seemed unrelated to pseudoprogression.

A note on this clone: Antigen: not known.

Time point described: week 11, during vaccination. Each vaccine dose was 300 ug of mutant IDH1 20-mer peptide, with topical imiquimod. Libraries were prepared by immunoSEQ multiplex PCR; TCRdb keeps only in-frame clonotypes and omits some of them. The sample contains about 64,000 clones, about four fifths of which appear only once. V lost 6 bases and J lost 4, with 16 bases in between. Germline-derived CDR1 and CDR2 are MNHEY and SMNVEV (reference sequence). The CDR3 is made up of 14 amino acids. The V and J genes are TRBV27 and TRBJ2-7; unclear D gene. The sample here was PBMCs, taken from a glioma patient whose treatment included an IDH1 peptide vaccine. The receptor was derived from a woman between 50 and 59 years old with glioma. In nucleotides, the CDR3 is TGTGCCAGCAGGGGTGATGGCCCAAGGTACGAGCAGTACTTC. It codes for CASRGDGPRYEQYF.